This TCR beta chain came from a study of cytotoxic CD8 clonotypes in ibrutinib-treated CLL. Only in-frame clones appear in the TCRdb table, and some are missing; sequencing was by immunoSEQ multiplex PCR. The data show roughly 150,000 clones, with roughly 84% seen just once and 3% to 3.5% held by the top ten. This CDR3 is 16 amino acids long. The V and J ends lost 2 bases and 5 bases respectively, with 16 bases between them. Germline assignment: CDR1 MNHEY and CDR2 SMNVEV (reference sequence). The receptor was derived from a human donor with chronic lymphocytic leukemia. Sequenced here: PBMCs, sampled at disease progression, from a patient treated with ibrutinib. The genes are TRBV27 and TRBJ2-1; no clear D. CDR3 DNA: TGTGCCAGCAGTTTAAAATTCACACTGAGAGACAATGAGCAGTTCTTC. Translation: CASSLKFTLRDNEQFF.